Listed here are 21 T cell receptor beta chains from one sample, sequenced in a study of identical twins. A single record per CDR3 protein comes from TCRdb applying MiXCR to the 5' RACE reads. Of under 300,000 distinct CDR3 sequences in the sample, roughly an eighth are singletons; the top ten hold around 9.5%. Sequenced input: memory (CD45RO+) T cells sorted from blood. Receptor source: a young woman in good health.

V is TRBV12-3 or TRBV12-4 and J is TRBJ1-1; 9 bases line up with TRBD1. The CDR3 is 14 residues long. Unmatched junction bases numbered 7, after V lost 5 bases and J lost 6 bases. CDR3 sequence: CASSPGQGKSEAFF. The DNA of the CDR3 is TGTGCCAGCAGTCCGGGACAGGGAAAATCTGAAGCTTTCTTT.

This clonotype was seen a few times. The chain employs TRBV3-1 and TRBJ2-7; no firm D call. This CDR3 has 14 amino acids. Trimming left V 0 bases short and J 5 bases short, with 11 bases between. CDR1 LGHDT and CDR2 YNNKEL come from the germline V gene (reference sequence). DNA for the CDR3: TGTGCCAGCAGCCAAGATAGCCGGGCCAACGAGCAGTACTTC. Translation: CASSQDSRANEQYF.

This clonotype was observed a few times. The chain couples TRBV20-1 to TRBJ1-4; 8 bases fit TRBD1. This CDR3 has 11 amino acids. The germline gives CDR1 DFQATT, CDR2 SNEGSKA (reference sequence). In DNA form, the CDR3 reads TGCAGCGTTCAGGGGGCTGAAAAACTGTTTTTT. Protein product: CSVQGAEKLFF.

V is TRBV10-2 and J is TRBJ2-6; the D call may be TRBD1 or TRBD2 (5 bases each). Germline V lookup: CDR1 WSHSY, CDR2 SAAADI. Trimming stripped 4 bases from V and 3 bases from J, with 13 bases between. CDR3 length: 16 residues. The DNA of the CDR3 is TGCGCCAGCAGTGGGGGACCACGGGGTGGGGCCAACGTCCTGACTTTC. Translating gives CASSGGPRGGANVLTF.

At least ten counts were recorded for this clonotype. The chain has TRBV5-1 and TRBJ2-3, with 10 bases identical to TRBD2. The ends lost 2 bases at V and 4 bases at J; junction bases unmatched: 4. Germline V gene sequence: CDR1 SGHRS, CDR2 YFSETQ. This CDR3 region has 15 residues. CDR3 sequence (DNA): TGCGCCAGCAGCTTCCTAGCGGGAGATTCAGATACGCAGTATTTT. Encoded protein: CASSFLAGDSDTQYF.

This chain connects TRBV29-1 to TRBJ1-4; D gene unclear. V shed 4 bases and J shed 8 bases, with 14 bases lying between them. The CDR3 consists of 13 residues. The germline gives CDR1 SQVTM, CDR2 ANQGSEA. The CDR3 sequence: CSVGRLGEEKLFF. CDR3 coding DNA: TGCAGCGTTGGCAGGCTGGGCGAGGAAAAACTGTTTTTT.

The CDR3 bases are TGTGCCAGCAGTTCTGAAGGGGGAGAAAAACTGTTTTTT. Its translation is CASSSEGGEKLFF. V gene TRBV6-6 combines with J gene TRBJ1-4; TRBD1 might be the D (6 bases). The V gene lost 4 bases and the J gene lost 8 bases, with 11 bases spanning the gap. The CDR3 extends over 13 amino acids. The germline V gene encodes CDR1 MNHNY and CDR2 SVGAGI (reference sequence).

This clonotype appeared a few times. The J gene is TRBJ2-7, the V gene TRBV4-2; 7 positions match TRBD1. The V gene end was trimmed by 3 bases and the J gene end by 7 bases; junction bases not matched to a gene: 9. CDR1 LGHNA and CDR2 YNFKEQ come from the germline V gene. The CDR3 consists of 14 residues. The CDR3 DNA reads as TGTGCCAGCAGCCAGGGCAGGGGGAAGTGGGAGCAGTACTTC. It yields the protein CASSQGRGKWEQYF.

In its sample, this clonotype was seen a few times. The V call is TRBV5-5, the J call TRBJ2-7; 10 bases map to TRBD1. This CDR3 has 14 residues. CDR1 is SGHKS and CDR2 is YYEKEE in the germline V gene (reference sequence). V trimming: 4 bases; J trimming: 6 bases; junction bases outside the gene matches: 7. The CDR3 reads CASSGGQGMSEQYF. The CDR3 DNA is TGTGCCAGCAGCGGGGGACAGGGGATGAGCGAGCAGTACTTC. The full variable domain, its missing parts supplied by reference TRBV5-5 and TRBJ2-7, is DAGVTQSPTHLIKTRGQQVTLRCSPISGHKSVSWYQQVLGQGPQFIFQYYEKEERGRGNFPDRFSARQFPNYSSELNVNALLLGDSALYLCASSGGQGMSEQYFGPGTRLTVT.

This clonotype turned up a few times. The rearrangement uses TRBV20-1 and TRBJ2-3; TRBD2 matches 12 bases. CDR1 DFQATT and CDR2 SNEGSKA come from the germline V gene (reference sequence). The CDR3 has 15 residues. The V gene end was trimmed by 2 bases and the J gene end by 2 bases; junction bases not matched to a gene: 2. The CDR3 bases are TGCAGTGCTAGACTAGCGGGGGGGTACACAGATACGCAGTATTTT. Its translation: CSARLAGGYTDTQYF.

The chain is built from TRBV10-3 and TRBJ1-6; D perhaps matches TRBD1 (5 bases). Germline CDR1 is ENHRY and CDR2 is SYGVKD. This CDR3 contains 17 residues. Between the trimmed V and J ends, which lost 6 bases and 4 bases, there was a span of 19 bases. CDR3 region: CAIRRGATETYNSPLHF. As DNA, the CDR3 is TGTGCCATCAGGAGAGGGGCGACAGAGACTTATAATTCACCCCTCCACTTT.

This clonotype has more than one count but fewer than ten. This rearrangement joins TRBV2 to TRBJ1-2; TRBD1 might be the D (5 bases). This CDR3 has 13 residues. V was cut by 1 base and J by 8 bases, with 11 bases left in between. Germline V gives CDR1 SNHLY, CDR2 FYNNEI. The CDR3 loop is CASSEDGAWGYTF. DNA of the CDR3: TGTGCCAGCAGTGAAGATGGGGCTTGGGGCTACACCTTC.

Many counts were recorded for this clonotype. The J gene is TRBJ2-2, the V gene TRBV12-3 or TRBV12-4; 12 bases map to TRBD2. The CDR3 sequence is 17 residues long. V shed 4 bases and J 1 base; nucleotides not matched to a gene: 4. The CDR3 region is CASSSRLAGENTGELFF. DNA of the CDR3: TGTGCCAGCAGTTCACGACTAGCGGGAGAGAACACCGGGGAGCTGTTTTTT.

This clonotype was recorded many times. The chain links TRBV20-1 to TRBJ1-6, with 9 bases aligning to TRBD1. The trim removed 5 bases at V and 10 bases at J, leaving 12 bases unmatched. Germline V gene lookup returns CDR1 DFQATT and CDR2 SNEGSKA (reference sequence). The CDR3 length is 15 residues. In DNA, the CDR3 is TGCAGTGCTGCTCCCGGGACAGGGTTAAACTCACCCCTCCACTTT. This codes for CSAAPGTGLNSPLHF.

CDR3 nucleotides: TGTGCCAGCAGCTCCCGACAGGGGGGGAAAGGGCAGCCCCAGCATTTT. It is translated as CASSSRQGGKGQPQHF. The V gene is TRBV3-1, the J gene TRBJ1-5; 9 bases fit TRBD1. V gave up 5 bases and J gave up 7 bases; unmatched junction bases: 12. CDR3 length: 16 residues. Germline CDR1 and CDR2: LGHDT and YNNKEL (reference sequence).

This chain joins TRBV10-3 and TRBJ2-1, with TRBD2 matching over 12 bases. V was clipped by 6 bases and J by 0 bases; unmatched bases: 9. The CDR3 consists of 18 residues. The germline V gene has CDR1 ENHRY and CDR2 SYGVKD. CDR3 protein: CAISAGLAGGSSYNEQFF. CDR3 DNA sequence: TGTGCCATCAGCGCGGGACTAGCGGGCGGGAGCTCCTACAATGAGCAGTTCTTC.

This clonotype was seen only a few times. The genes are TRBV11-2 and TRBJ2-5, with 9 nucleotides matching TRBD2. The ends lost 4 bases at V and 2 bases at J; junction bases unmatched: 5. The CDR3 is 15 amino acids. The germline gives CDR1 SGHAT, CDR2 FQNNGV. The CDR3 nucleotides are TGTGCCAGCAGCTCGATGACTAGCGGACAAGAGACCCAGTACTTC. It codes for CASSSMTSGQETQYF. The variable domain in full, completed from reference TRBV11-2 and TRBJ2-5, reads EAGVAQSPRYKIIEKRQSVAFWCNPISGHATLYWYQQILGQGPKLLIQFQNNGVVDDSQLPKDRFSAERLKGVDSTLKIQPAKLEDSAVYLCASSSMTSGQETQYFGPGTRLLVL.

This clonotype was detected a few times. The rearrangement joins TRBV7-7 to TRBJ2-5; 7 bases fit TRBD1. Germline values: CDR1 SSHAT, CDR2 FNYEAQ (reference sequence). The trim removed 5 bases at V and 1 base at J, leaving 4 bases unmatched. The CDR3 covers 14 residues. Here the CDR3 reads CASSLTGTQETQYF. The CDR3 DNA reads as TGTGCCAGCAGCCTGACAGGGACCCAAGAGACCCAGTACTTC.

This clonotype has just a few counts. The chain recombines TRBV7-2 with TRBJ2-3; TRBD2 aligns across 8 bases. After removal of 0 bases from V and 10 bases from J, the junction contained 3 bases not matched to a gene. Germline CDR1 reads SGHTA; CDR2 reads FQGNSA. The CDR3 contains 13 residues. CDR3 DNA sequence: TGTGCCAGCAGCTTAGCAGCGGGAGCTGCGCAGTATTTT. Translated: CASSLAAGAAQYF.

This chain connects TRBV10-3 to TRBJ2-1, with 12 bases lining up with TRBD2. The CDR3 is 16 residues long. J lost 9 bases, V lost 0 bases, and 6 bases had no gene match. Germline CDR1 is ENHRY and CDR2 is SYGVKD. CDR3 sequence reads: CAISESLASGRVEQFF. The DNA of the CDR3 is TGTGCCATCAGTGAGTCATTGGCTAGCGGGAGGGTTGAGCAGTTCTTC.

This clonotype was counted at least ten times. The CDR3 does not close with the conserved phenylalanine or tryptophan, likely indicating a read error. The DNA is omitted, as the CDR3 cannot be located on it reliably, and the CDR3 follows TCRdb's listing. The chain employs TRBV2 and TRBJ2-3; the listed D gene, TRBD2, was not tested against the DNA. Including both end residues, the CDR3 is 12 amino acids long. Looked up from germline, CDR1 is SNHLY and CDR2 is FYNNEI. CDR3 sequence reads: CASSEASGTITL.